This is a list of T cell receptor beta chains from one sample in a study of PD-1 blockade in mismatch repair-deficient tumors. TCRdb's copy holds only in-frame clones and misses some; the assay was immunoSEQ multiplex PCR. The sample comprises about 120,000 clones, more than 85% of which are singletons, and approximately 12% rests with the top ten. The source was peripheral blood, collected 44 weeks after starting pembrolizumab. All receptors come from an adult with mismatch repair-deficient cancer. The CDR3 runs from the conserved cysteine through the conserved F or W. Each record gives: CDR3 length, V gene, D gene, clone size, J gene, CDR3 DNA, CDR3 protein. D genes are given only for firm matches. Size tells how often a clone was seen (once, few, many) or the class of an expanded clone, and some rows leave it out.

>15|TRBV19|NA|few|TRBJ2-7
TGTGCCAGTACCGTCAGACCCCGGTTTTACTACGAGCAGTACTTC
CASTVRPRFYYEQYF
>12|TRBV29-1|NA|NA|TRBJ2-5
TGCAGCGCCCGGGGTTCCCAAGAGACCCAGTACTTC
CSARGSQETQYF
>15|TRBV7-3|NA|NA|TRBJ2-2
TGTGCCAGCAGCTTAACGAGTACGAACACCGGGGAGCTGTTTTTT
CASSLTSTNTGELFF
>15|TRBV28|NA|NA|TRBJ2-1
TGTGCCAGCAGTTTATGGGGGGAGAGCGACAATGAGCAGTTCTTC
CASSLWGESDNEQFF
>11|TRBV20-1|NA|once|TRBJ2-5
TGCAGTGCTACACCGAAAGAGACCCAGTACTTC
CSATPKETQYF
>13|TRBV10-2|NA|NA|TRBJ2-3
TGCGCCAGCACTAAGACTAGCACAGATACGCAGTATTTT
CASTKTSTDTQYF
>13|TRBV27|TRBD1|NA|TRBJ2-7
TGTGCCAGCAGGGAGACAGGGTACTACGAGCAGTACTTC
CASRETGYYEQYF
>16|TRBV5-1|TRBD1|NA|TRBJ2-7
TGCGCCAGCAGCTTGGAAGGACAGGCCTACTCCTACGAGCAGTACTTC
CASSLEGQAYSYEQYF
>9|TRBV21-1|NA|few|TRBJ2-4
TGTGCCAGCAGTACCCACCTGTTATTC
CASSTHLLF
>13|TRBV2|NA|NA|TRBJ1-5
TGTGCCAGCAGTGCGGGAGTACAGCAGCCCCAGCATTTT
CASSAGVQQPQHF
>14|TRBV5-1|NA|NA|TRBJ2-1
TGCGCCAGCTCACCCCCACAGGGTTCTAATGAGCAGTTCTTC
CASSPPQGSNEQFF
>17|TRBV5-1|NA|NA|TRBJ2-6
TGCGCCAGCAGCTTGGAGGGTAGGGGCCCTGGGGCCAACGTCCTGACTTTC
CASSLEGRGPGANVLTF
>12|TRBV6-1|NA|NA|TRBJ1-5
TGTGCCAGCAAGGCAGGGGTAAGGTCCCAGCATTTT
CASKAGVRSQHF
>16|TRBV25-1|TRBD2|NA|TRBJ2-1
TGTGCCAGCAGTGAATTGGGGACTAGCGGGAGCCATGAGCAGTTCTTC
CASSELGTSGSHEQFF
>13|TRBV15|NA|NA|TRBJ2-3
TGTGCCACCAGCGCCAGGGTCCCAGATACGCAGTATTTT
CATSARVPDTQYF
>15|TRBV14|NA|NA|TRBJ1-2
TGTGCCAGCAGCCAAGACCCGCGGGGAATCGATGGCTACACCTTC
CASSQDPRGIDGYTF
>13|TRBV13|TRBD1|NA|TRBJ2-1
TGTGCCAGTATGACAGGGGGTTACAATGAGCAGTTCTTC
CASMTGGYNEQFF
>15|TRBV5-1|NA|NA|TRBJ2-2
TGCGCCAGCAGCTTGAGACACGAAGGTGTCGGGGAGCTGTTTTTT
CASSLRHEGVGELFF
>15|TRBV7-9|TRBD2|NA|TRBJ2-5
TGTGCCAGCAGTCAAAGACTAGCGGACGAGAATGGCCAGTACTTC
CASSQRLADENGQYF
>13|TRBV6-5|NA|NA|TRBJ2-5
TGTGCCAGCAGTTACTCTGGGGAAGAGATCCAGTACTTC
CASSYSGEEIQYF
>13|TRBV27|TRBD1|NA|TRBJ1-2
TGTGCCAGCAGTTTAACAGGGGCGGGAGGCTACACCTTC
CASSLTGAGGYTF
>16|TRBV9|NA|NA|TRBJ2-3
TGTGCCAGCAGCGTAGCTCCACGGGGGCACACAGATACGCAGTATTTT
CASSVAPRGHTDTQYF
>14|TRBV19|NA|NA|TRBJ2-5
TGTGCCAGTAGTATTACAGGGAAAGGGGAGACCCAGTACTTC
CASSITGKGETQYF
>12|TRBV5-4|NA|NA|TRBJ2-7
TGTGCCAGCAGCTCCGCCAGTTACGAGCAGTACTTC
CASSSASYEQYF
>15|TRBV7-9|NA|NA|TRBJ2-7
TGTGCCAGCAGCTTAGGGGGCCTAGGAGAATACGAGCAGTACTTC
CASSLGGLGEYEQYF
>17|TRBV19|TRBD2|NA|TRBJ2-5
TGTGCCAGTAGTTTCGCCGGGACTAGCGGGAGAGGAGAGACCCAGTACTTC
CASSFAGTSGRGETQYF
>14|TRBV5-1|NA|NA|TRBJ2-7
TGCGCCAGCAGCTTCGGGGAAAGGGGTTACGAGCAGTACTTC
CASSFGERGYEQYF
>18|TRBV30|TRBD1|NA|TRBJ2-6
TGTGCCTGGAGTTCGGGACAGGGGGACACCTCTGGGGCCAACGTCCTGACTTTC
CAWSSGQGDTSGANVLTF
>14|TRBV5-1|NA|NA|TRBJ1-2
TGCGCCAGCAGCACGGAGACAGGATCCGGGGGCTACACCTTC
CASSTETGSGGYTF
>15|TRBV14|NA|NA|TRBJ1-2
TGTGCCAGCAGCCAAGATAAGGCAAGGAGGTATGGCTACACCTTC
CASSQDKARRYGYTF
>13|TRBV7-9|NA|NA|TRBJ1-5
TGTGCCAGCAGCTTAGTTGCCGATCAGCCCCAGCATTTT
CASSLVADQPQHF